Listed here are 3 T cell receptor beta chains from one sample, sequenced in a study of OX40 agonist ivuxolimab in advanced cancers. The table came from immunoSEQ multiplex PCR; TCRdb's copy has only in-frame clones and leaves some out. The sample shows about 79,000 clones, approximately 94% of them seen only once. This material consisted of CD4+ or CD8+ T cells sorted from blood, taken in a trial of the OX40 agonist ivuxolimab. The receptors were sampled from an adult with an advanced solid tumor such as melanoma, head and neck, liver or kidney cancer.

The chain carries TRBV27 and TRBJ2-7; TRBD1 is a possible D gene (6 bases). The CDR3 totals 14 residues. V dropped 3 bases and J dropped 0 bases, with 9 bases sitting between them. Germline V gene lookup returns CDR1 MNHEY and CDR2 SMNVEV (reference sequence). CDR3 in amino acids: CASSFRDNSYEQYF. In DNA form, the CDR3 reads TGTGCCAGCAGTTTTAGGGACAACTCCTACGAGCAGTACTTC.

The chain has TRBV15 and TRBJ1-1; 8 bases align to TRBD1. With 1 base clipped from V and 11 bases from J, the junction kept 6 bases outside the gene matches. The CDR3 runs to 13 residues. The V gene's germline CDR1 is LNHNV and CDR2 YYDKDF (reference sequence). DNA for the CDR3: TGTGCCACCAGCAGAGTGGACAGGGAAGAGGCTTTCTTT. Translation gives CATSRVDREEAFF.

V gene TRBV28 combines with J gene TRBJ1-1; D may be TRBD1 (5 bases). CDR1 is MDHEN and CDR2 is SYDVKM in the germline V gene. CDR3 size: 15 residues. Trimming cost V 4 bases and J 0 bases, with 12 bases left between them. The CDR3 region has the DNA TGTGCCAGCAGTTCCGGGTGGGGCATGAACACTGAAGCTTTCTTT. Its protein is CASSSGWGMNTEAFF.